Listed below are T cell receptor beta chains from one sample, sequenced in a study of Ad26.COV2.S vaccination and SARS-CoV-2 variants. Data came from immunoSEQ multiplex PCR; TCRdb stores just in-frame clones and leaves some out. The sample shows some 370,000 clones, about 83% of them seen only once. The input for sequencing was peripheral blood, taken in a trial of Ad26.COV2.S vaccine versus placebo. All receptors derive from a person between 18 and 59 years old who received the Ad26.COV2.S COVID-19 vaccine or a placebo. CDR3s include the opening cysteine and the closing phenylalanine or tryptophan.

CDR3 length: 14; J gene: TRBJ1-4; V gene: TRBV4-1; CDR3 protein: CASSQVSEDEKLFF
CDR3 length: 15; J gene: TRBJ1-5; V gene: TRBV6-5; CDR3 protein: CASRLRGWSNQPQHF
CDR3 length: 16; J gene: TRBJ1-2; V gene: TRBV11-2; CDR3 protein: CASSSQAGRQGSGYTF
CDR3 length: 12; J gene: TRBJ2-7; V gene: TRBV11-3; CDR3 protein: CASSFPTDKQYF
CDR3 length: 15; J gene: TRBJ1-1; V gene: TRBV23-1; CDR3 protein: CASSQSGRQGTEAFF
CDR3 length: 15; J gene: TRBJ1-2; V gene: TRBV7-9; CDR3 protein: CASSFAGAGARGYTF
CDR3 length: 15; J gene: TRBJ1-2; V gene: TRBV9; CDR3 protein: CASSGGGGGYYGYTF
CDR3 length: 13; J gene: TRBJ2-7; V gene: TRBV4-1; CDR3 protein: CASSQVSGREQYF
CDR3 length: 16; J gene: TRBJ2-7; V gene: TRBV28; CDR3 protein: CASSLDRQGLRDEQYF
CDR3 length: 15; J gene: TRBJ1-1; V gene: TRBV27; CDR3 protein: CASRANFGGGVEAFF
CDR3 length: 14; J gene: TRBJ1-4; V gene: TRBV6-5; CDR3 protein: CASRDRGLDEKLFF
CDR3 length: 14; J gene: TRBJ2-3; V gene: TRBV3-1/TRBV3-2; CDR3 protein: CASSPAAGTDTQYF
CDR3 length: 15; J gene: TRBJ1-1; V gene: TRBV27; CDR3 protein: CASSLAQGSDTEAFF
CDR3 length: 15; J gene: TRBJ2-5; V gene: TRBV28; CDR3 protein: CASSSTGEGQETQYF
CDR3 length: 14; J gene: TRBJ2-1; V gene: TRBV30; CDR3 protein: CAWSQGGDYNEQFF
CDR3 length: 14; J gene: TRBJ2-7; V gene: TRBV19; CDR3 protein: CASTLGEGVYEQYF
CDR3 length: 15; J gene: TRBJ2-1; V gene: TRBV7-3; CDR3 protein: CASSGGRSSYNEQFF
CDR3 length: 14; J gene: TRBJ2-2; V gene: TRBV6-2/TRBV6-3; CDR3 protein: CASSRQTSGGELFF
CDR3 length: 18; J gene: TRBJ1-2; V gene: TRBV1; CDR3 protein: CTSSQDLPGPTKEYGYTF
CDR3 length: 13; J gene: TRBJ1-6; V gene: TRBV7-9; CDR3 protein: CASSPTEYSPLHF
CDR3 length: 17; J gene: TRBJ1-1; V gene: TRBV3-1/TRBV3-2; CDR3 protein: CASSRGGTGVLNTEAFF
CDR3 length: 16; J gene: TRBJ2-1; V gene: TRBV19; CDR3 protein: CASSTTGTGYYNEQFF
CDR3 length: 14; J gene: TRBJ2-7; V gene: TRBV7-9; CDR3 protein: CASRTGTGAYEQYF
CDR3 length: 15; J gene: TRBJ1-3; V gene: TRBV4-1; CDR3 protein: CASSQVWGAGNTIYF
CDR3 length: 15; J gene: TRBJ2-7; V gene: TRBV5-1; CDR3 protein: CASSSSGTGGAEQYF
CDR3 length: 14; J gene: TRBJ1-4; V gene: TRBV30; CDR3 protein: CAWSVRRLNEKLFF
CDR3 length: 16; J gene: TRBJ2-4; V gene: TRBV6-6; CDR3 protein: CASSYSGSPAKNIQYF
CDR3 length: 13; J gene: TRBJ1-2; V gene: TRBV4-1; CDR3 protein: CASSQQGNYGYTF
CDR3 length: 14; J gene: TRBJ1-4; V gene: TRBV4-2; CDR3 protein: CASSQGGTGEKLFF
CDR3 length: 14; J gene: TRBJ1-1; V gene: TRBV7-2; CDR3 protein: CASSLAGAGTEAFF
CDR3 length: 14; J gene: TRBJ1-2; V gene: TRBV7-2; CDR3 protein: CASSRPPGQGGYTF
CDR3 length: 16; J gene: TRBJ1-1; V gene: TRBV5-1; CDR3 protein: CASTSRDRGRNTEAFF
CDR3 length: 14; J gene: TRBJ1-1; V gene: TRBV3-1/TRBV3-2; CDR3 protein: CASSQERLDRKAFF
CDR3 length: 13; J gene: TRBJ2-7; V gene: TRBV7-9; CDR3 protein: CASSLSSSYEQYF
CDR3 length: 15; J gene: TRBJ1-1; V gene: TRBV7-2; CDR3 protein: CASSSERIRGTEAFF
CDR3 length: 16; J gene: TRBJ1-4; V gene: TRBV19; CDR3 protein: CASSTARQTSNEKLFF
CDR3 length: 14; J gene: TRBJ2-5; V gene: TRBV19; CDR3 protein: CASSTGGRSGTQYF
CDR3 length: 14; J gene: TRBJ2-7; V gene: TRBV29-1; CDR3 protein: CSAELRTGSYEQYF
CDR3 length: 16; J gene: TRBJ1-2; V gene: TRBV28; CDR3 protein: CASSPYQGYSNYGYTF
CDR3 length: 15; J gene: TRBJ2-3; V gene: TRBV27; CDR3 protein: CASSSRVWAPDTQYF
CDR3 length: 16; J gene: TRBJ2-2; V gene: TRBV4-1; CDR3 protein: CASSQGRGRNTGELFF
CDR3 length: 14; J gene: TRBJ1-2; V gene: TRBV7-2; CDR3 protein: CASSLLGSTGGYTF
CDR3 length: 16; J gene: TRBJ1-6; V gene: TRBV7-2; CDR3 protein: CASSLRGYPLRGPLHF
CDR3 length: 14; J gene: TRBJ2-1; V gene: TRBV7-2; CDR3 protein: CASSPGVRVGEQFF
CDR3 length: 15; J gene: TRBJ1-1; V gene: TRBV25-1; CDR3 protein: CASRSSGWVNTEAFF
CDR3 length: 15; J gene: TRBJ2-2; V gene: TRBV4-1; CDR3 protein: CASSHQQGATGELFF
CDR3 length: 15; J gene: TRBJ2-1; V gene: TRBV27; CDR3 protein: CASSSSPGSYNEQFF
CDR3 length: 17; J gene: TRBJ1-6; V gene: TRBV27; CDR3 protein: CASSTPDRGNLNSPLHF